This T cell receptor beta chain comes out of a study of T-cell reconstitution after alpha-beta-depleted transplantation in children. This clonotype showed up just a few times. Its antigen is currently unknown. Unique molecular identifiers were incorporated during preparation of the TCRbeta library. Each CDR3 protein gets one entry after TCRdb re-called the PCR reads with MiXCR. This table holds roughly 300,000 distinct CDR3 sequences, approximately 10% found once. Study-level results: Approximately two months post-transplant, alpha-beta T cells reportedly originated from several hundred expanded graft clones. A year had passed since transplant, and T-cell counts and diversity by then came mostly from newly produced T cells. TCRbeta diversity was high at day 60 in some patients (a result of surviving recipient T cells and thymic progenitors).

The receptor comes from a male patient between 2 and 10 years old who had a stem cell transplant for chronic granulomatous disease, so the T cells may come from the graft donor. Sequenced material: peripheral blood, taken 180 days after TCRalphabeta/CD19-depleted stem cell transplant.

The CDR3 nucleotides are TGTGCCATCAGTGAGTCGAACGCTCTCACAGATACGCAGTATTTT. Translation gives CAISESNALTDTQYF. This chain uses TRBV10-3 with TRBJ2-3; D is unclear. Trimming cost V 0 bases and J 2 bases, with 9 bases left between them. The germline CDR1 and CDR2 sequences are ENHRY and SYGVKD. This CDR3 spans 15 amino acids.